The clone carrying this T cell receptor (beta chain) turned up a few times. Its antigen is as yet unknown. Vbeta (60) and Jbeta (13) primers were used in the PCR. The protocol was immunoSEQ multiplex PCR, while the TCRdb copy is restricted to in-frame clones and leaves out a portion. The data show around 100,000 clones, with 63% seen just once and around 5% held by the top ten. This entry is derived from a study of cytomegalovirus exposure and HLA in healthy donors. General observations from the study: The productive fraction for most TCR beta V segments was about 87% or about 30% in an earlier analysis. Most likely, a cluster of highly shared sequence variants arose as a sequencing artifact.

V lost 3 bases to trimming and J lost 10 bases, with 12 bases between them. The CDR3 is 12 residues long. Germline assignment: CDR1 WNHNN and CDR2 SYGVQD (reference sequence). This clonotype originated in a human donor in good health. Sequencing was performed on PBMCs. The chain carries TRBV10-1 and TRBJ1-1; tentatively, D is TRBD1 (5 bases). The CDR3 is CASSDPGRGAFF. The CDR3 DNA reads TGCGCCAGCAGTGACCCCGGGAGGGGAGCTTTCTTT.